One and the same sample provided the 20 T cell receptor beta chains below, sequenced in a study of blood T cell repertoires in COVID-19. The protocol was immunoSEQ multiplex PCR, while the TCRdb copy is restricted to in-frame clones and leaves out a portion. The table has about 240,000 clones, 85% to 90% seen once. Input material: peripheral blood. These TCRs come from a man aged 55 to 69 with acute or convalescent COVID-19.

Turning to this clone: Different DNA sequences within this sample yield the same CDR3. This chain uses TRBV3-1 (or the pseudogene TRBV3-2) with TRBJ2-7; D remains ambiguous. The CDR3 has 12 residues. The V gene lost 4 bases and the J gene lost 0 bases, with 4 bases spanning the gap. CDR1 is LGHDT, CDR2 YNNKEL, per germline (reference sequence). CDR3 in amino acids: CASSPSSYEQYF. The CDR3 coding sequence is TGTGCCAGCAGCCCCAGCTCCTACGAGCAGTACTTC.

The rearrangement joins TRBV6-6 to TRBJ2-6; 7 bases match TRBD1. Trimming at V came to 5 bases and at J to 0 bases, leaving 7 bases not matched to a gene. The CDR3 contains 17 residues. CDR1 and CDR2 from the germline V gene are MNHNY and SVGAGI (reference sequence). CDR3 sequence (DNA): TGTGCCAGCAGTCGACAGGGTACCCTCTCTGGGGCCAACGTCCTGACTTTC. Translating it yields CASSRQGTLSGANVLTF.

The chain links TRBV3-1 (or the pseudogene TRBV3-2) to TRBJ2-2; TRBD1 matches 10 bases. V shed 0 bases, J shed 1 base, and the junction held 8 bases outside the gene matches. Germline values: CDR1 LGHDT, CDR2 YNNKEL (reference sequence). The CDR3 totals 19 residues. CDR3 in amino acids: CASSQDRTGGARNTGELFF. Written as DNA, the CDR3 is TGTGCCAGCAGCCAAGATAGGACAGGGGGAGCCCGGAACACCGGGGAGCTGTTTTTT.

V and J are TRBV5-1 and TRBJ2-5; possible D gene TRBD1, 6 bases. The germline V and J ends were trimmed by 1 base and 5 bases, with 15 bases remaining between them. Germline V gives CDR1 SGHRS, CDR2 YFSETQ. This CDR3 region has 15 residues. In DNA form, the CDR3 reads TGCGCCAGCAGCTTGACAGGACAGCCGCCGGAGACCCAGTACTTC. It codes for CASSLTGQPPETQYF. The variable domain in full, completed from reference TRBV5-1 and TRBJ2-5, reads KAGVTQTPRYLIKTRGQQVTLSCSPISGHRSVSWYQQTPGQGLQFLFEYFSETQRNKGNFPGRFSGRQFSNSRSEMNVSTLELGDSALYLCASSLTGQPPETQYFGPGTRLLVL.

The chain couples TRBV29-1 to TRBJ2-5; D uncertain. In germline, CDR1 is SQVTM, CDR2 ANQGSEA. The ends were cut back, 4 bases at V and 1 base at J, with 7 bases in the middle. The CDR3 sequence is 12 residues long. The CDR3 sequence is CSVVGSQETQYF. CDR3 coding DNA: TGCAGCGTTGTCGGTTCCCAAGAGACCCAGTACTTC.

This clone was recorded a few times. The chain uses TRBV12-5 and TRBJ1-5, with TRBD1 matching over 9 bases. Trimming cost V 9 bases and J 4 bases; bases outside gene matches: 4. The CDR3 length is 13 residues. Germline V gene lookup returns CDR1 LGHNT and CDR2 FRNRAP. CDR3 coding DNA: TGTGCTAGCCAAGGACAGGGGAATCAGCCCCAGCATTTT. Translating gives CASQGQGNQPQHF.

The V and J genes are TRBV6-5 and TRBJ1-6; 7 positions match TRBD1. This CDR3 comprises 15 residues. V trimming: 4 bases; J trimming: 5 bases; junction bases outside the gene matches: 5. The V gene's germline CDR1 is MNHEY and CDR2 SVGAGI. The chain's CDR3 is CASSLVQGNNSPLHF. In DNA, the CDR3 is TGTGCCAGCAGTTTAGTACAGGGGAATAATTCACCCCTCCACTTT.

V is TRBV18 and J is TRBJ2-2; TRBD1 agrees at 8 bases. The CDR3 runs to 14 residues. The junction had 3 bases not matched to a gene; V was cut back by 4 bases and J by 5 bases. Germline V gene lookup returns CDR1 KGHSH and CDR2 LQKENI. This CDR3 reads CASSLDRDTGELFF. The DNA for the CDR3 is TGTGCCAGCTCACTGGACAGGGATACCGGGGAGCTGTTTTTT.

The chain recombines TRBV19 with TRBJ1-1; 7 nucleotides line up with TRBD1. J lost 1 base, V lost 6 bases, and 11 bases had no gene match. Germline V lookup: CDR1 LNHDA, CDR2 SQIVND (reference sequence). The CDR3 loop spans 16 amino acids. The DNA for the CDR3 is TGTGCCAGTAGAGATCAACAGGGGCCGGGGAACACTGAAGCTTTCTTT. Its protein product is CASRDQQGPGNTEAFF.

The V gene is TRBV27, the J gene TRBJ1-2; D uncertain. CDR1 MNHEY and CDR2 SMNVEV come from the germline V gene (reference sequence). Trimming stripped 3 bases from V and 4 bases from J, with 9 bases between. The CDR3 sequence is 13 residues long. The CDR3 region has the DNA TGTGCCAGCAGTTTTTCGGGGATCTATGGCTACACCTTC. Its translation: CASSFSGIYGYTF.

The CDR3 is CASSLGGRGNSPLHF. The CDR3 DNA reads as TGTGCCAGCAGCCTGGGAGGCAGGGGGAATTCACCCCTCCACTTT. The chain joins TRBV7-8 to TRBJ1-6, with 7 bases fitting TRBD1. The J segment lost 7 bases and the V segment lost 5 bases, leaving 8 bases of the junction unmatched. The CDR3 sequence is 15 residues long. Per the germline V gene, CDR1 is SGHVS and CDR2 is FQNEAQ.

This clone was detected once. The chain is built from TRBV20-1 and TRBJ2-3, with 8 bases lining up with TRBD2. The germline CDR1 and CDR2 sequences are DFQATT and SNEGSKA (reference sequence). Trimming cost V 5 bases and J 1 base; bases outside gene matches: 8. CDR3 length: 15 residues. DNA for the CDR3: TGCAGTGCTCGTGCACGGGAGGGAGGCACAGATACGCAGTATTTT. Protein sequence: CSARAREGGTDTQYF.

The chain joins TRBV4-1 to TRBJ1-1; TRBD1 agrees at 7 bases. CDR3 size: 14 residues. Trimming cost V 5 bases and J 1 base; bases outside gene matches: 4. Germline-derived CDR1 and CDR2 are MGHRA and YSYEKL. The CDR3 region has the DNA TGCGCCAGCAGCTACCGGACAGGGAACACTGAAGCTTTCTTT. It specifies CASSYRTGNTEAFF.

V usage is TRBV7-9 and J usage is TRBJ1-1, with D uncertain. CDR1 and CDR2 from the germline V gene are SEHNR and FQNEAQ (reference sequence). The CDR3 consists of 17 residues. V lost 2 bases and J 3 bases, leaving 19 bases between the germline ends. CDR3 amino acids: CASSLSGTVWGDTEAFF. DNA for the CDR3: TGTGCCAGCAGCTTAAGTGGCACCGTCTGGGGAGACACTGAAGCTTTCTTT.

The chain is built from TRBV30 and TRBJ2-7, with TRBD1 identical over 10 bases. Germline V gives CDR1 GTSNPN, CDR2 SVGIG (reference sequence). V lost 3 bases to trimming and J lost 3 bases; unmatched junction nucleotides: 8. This CDR3 has 15 residues. As DNA, the CDR3 is TGTGCCTGGAGGAGGGGGACAGGGGTAAGCTACGAGCAGTACTTC. Translation gives CAWRRGTGVSYEQYF.

The V call is TRBV5-7, the J call TRBJ2-7; 9 nucleotides agree with TRBD1. TRBV5-7 is annotated as an ORF whose role is uncertain. CDR3 length equals 15 residues. Trimming at V came to 2 bases and at J to 3 bases, leaving 6 bases not matched to a gene. In nucleotides, the CDR3 is TGTGCCAGCAGCTTCGCCGGGACAGGGTACTACGAGCAGTACTTC. Translation: CASSFAGTGYYEQYF.

In DNA form, the CDR3 reads TGTGCCATCCGGGGGGACAGGGGGTTGAATGAGCAGTTCTTC. Its translation: CAIRGDRGLNEQFF. The chain employs TRBV28 and TRBJ2-1; 11 positions agree with TRBD1. The CDR3 has 14 residues. V was pared by 10 bases and J by 7 bases, with 9 bases of the junction left unmatched. Germline V CDR1 and CDR2: MDHEN, SYDVKM.

The genes are TRBV30 and TRBJ1-2; TRBD1 is a possible D gene (5 bases). V shed 1 base and J shed 13 bases, with 22 bases lying between them. This CDR3 contains 14 residues. Per the germline V gene, CDR1 is GTSNPN and CDR2 is SVGIG (reference sequence). CDR3 residues: CAWSEPGPPFGSTF. In nucleotides, the CDR3 is TGTGCCTGGAGTGAGCCAGGGCCTCCTTTTGGGTCCACCTTC.

The gene calls are TRBV28 and TRBJ2-4; 10 nucleotides agree with TRBD2. V was pared by 8 bases and J by 3 bases, with 10 bases of the junction left unmatched. The CDR3 sequence is 16 residues long. The germline V gene has CDR1 MDHEN and CDR2 SYDVKM. The CDR3 protein is CASDSSGRVGKNIQYF. CDR3 in DNA: TGTGCCAGCGACTCTAGCGGGAGAGTCGGCAAAAACATTCAGTACTTC. Full variable domain (remainder filled in from reference TRBV28 and TRBJ2-4): DVKVTQSSRYLVKRTGEKVFLECVQDMDHENMFWYRQDPGLGLRLIYFSYDVKMKEKGDIPEGYSVSREKKERFSLILESASTNQTSMYLCASDSSGRVGKNIQYFGAGTRLSVL.

The V and J genes are TRBV10-3 and TRBJ2-5; 7 bases align to TRBD2. Germline-derived CDR1 and CDR2 are ENHRY and SYGVKD. The length of the CDR3 is 13 residues. Trimming took 4 bases from V and 2 from J; bases not matched to a gene: 1. The CDR3: CAISAGGQETQYF. Written as DNA, the CDR3 is TGTGCCATCAGTGCCGGGGGGCAAGAGACCCAGTACTTC.